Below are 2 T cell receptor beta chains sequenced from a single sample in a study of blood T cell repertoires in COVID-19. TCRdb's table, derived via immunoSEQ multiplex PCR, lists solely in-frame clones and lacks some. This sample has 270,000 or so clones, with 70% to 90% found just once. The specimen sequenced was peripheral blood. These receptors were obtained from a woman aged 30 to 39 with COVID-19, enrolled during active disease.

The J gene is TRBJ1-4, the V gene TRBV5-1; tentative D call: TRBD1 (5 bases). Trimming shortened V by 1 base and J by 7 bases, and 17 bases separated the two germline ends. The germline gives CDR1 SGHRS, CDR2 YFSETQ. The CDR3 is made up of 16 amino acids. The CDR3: CASSLKWGREGEKLFF. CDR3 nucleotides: TGCGCCAGCAGCTTGAAATGGGGCAGGGAGGGTGAAAAACTGTTTTTT.

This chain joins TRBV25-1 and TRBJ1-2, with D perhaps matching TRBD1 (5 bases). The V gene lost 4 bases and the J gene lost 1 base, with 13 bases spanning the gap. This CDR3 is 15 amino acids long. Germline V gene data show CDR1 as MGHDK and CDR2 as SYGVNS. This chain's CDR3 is CASSGGARSNYGYTF. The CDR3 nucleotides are TGTGCCAGCAGTGGCGGGGCACGGAGTAACTATGGCTACACCTTC.